This TCR beta chain was sequenced for a study of T cells in localized non-small cell lung cancer. Findings and caveats of the study: Across samples, adjacent lung featured a median roughly 56 of the top 100 tumor clones. Uninvolved adjacent lung showed higher T cell clonality than tumor.

With 4 bases removed from V and 0 bases from J, the gap between germline ends came to 12 bases. Germline assignment: CDR1 MDHEN and CDR2 SYDVKM. CDR3 length: 15 residues. The protocol was immunoSEQ multiplex PCR, while the TCRdb copy is restricted to in-frame clones and leaves out a portion. This table has nearly 11,000 clones, roughly 82% appearing once. In regard to this clone: Its antigen is not known.

The chain couples TRBV28 to TRBJ1-1; a weak D match, TRBD1 (6 bases). This clonotype originated in a female donor of 60 years or more with stage II lung adenocarcinoma. Sequences were derived from peripheral blood mononuclear cells, sampled before any cancer treatment. DNA for the CDR3: TGTGCCAGCAGTTCGACAGGCCTCTTGAACACTGAAGCTTTCTTT. Translating it yields CASSSTGLLNTEAFF. The entire variable domain, with the rest obtained from reference TRBV28 and TRBJ1-1, is as follows: DVKVTQSSRYLVKRTGEKVFLECVQDMDHENMFWYRQDPGLGLRLIYFSYDVKMKEKGDIPEGYSVSREKKERFSLILESASTNQTSMYLCASSSTGLLNTEAFFGQGTRLTVV.